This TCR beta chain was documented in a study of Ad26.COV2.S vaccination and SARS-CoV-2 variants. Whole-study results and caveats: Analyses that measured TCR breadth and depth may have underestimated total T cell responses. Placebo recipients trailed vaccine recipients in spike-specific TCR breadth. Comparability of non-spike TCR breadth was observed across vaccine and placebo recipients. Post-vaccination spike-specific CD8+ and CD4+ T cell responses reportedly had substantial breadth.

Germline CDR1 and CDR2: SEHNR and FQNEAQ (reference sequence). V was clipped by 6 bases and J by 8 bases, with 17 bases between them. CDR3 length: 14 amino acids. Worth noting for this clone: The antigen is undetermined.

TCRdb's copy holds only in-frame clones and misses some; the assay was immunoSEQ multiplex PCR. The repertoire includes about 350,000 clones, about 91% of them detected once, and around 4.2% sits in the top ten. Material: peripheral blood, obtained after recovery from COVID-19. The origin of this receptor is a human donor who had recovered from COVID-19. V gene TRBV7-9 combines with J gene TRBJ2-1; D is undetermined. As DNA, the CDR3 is TGTGCCAGCAGAGGCTCCTGGGGAAGCGATGAGCAGTTCTTC. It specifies CASRGSWGSDEQFF.